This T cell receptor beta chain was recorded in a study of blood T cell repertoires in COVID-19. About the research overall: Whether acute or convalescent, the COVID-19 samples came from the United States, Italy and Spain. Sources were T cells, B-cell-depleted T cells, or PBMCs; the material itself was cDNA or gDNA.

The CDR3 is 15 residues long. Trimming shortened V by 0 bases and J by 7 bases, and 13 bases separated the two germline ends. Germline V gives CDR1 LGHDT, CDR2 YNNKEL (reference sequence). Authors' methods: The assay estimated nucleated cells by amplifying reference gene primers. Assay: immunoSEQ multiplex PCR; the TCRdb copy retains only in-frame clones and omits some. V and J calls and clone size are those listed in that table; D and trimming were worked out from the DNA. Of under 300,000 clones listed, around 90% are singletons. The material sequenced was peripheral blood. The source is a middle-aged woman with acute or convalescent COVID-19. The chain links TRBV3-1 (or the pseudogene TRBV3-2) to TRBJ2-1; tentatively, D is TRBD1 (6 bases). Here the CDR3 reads CASSQDLTGWNEQFF. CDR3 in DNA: TGTGCCAGCAGCCAAGATCTTACAGGGTGGAATGAGCAGTTCTTC.